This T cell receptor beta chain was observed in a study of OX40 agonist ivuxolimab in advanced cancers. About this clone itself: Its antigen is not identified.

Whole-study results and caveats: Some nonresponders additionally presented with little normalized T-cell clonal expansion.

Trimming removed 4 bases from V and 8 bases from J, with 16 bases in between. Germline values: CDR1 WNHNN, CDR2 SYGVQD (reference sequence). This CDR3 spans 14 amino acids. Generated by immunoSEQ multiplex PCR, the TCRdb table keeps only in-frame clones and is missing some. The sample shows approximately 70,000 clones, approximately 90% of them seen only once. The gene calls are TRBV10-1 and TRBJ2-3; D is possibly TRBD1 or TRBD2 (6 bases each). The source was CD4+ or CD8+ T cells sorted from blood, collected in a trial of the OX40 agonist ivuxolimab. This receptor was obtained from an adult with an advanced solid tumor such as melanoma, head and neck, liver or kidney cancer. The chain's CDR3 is CASSGRGPFGTQYF. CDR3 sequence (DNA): TGCGCCAGCAGTGGCCGGGGGCCCTTCGGTACGCAGTATTTT.